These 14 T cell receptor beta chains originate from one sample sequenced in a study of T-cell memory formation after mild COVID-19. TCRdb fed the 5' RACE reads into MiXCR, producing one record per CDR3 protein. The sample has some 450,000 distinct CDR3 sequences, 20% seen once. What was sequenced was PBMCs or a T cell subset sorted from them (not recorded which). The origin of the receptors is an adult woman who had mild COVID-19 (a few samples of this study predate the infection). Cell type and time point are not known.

Here the CDR3 reads CASGTAQFF. CDR3 nucleotides: TGTGCCAGCGGGACAGCACAGTTCTTC. V usage is TRBV6-2 or TRBV6-3 and J usage is TRBJ2-1; 7 bases align to TRBD1. V lost 8 bases to trimming and J lost 13 bases; unmatched junction nucleotides: 2. The CDR3 contains 9 residues. Germline V CDR1 and CDR2: MNHEY, SVGEGT.

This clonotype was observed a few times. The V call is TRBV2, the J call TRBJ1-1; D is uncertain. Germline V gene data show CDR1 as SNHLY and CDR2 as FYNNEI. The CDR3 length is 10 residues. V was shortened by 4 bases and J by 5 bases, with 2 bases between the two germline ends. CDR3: CASSVTEAFF. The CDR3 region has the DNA TGTGCCAGCAGTGTTACTGAAGCTTTCTTT.

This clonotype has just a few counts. The CDR3 sequence: CASSQWSTQFF. CDR3 bases: TGTGCCAGCAGCCAATGGTCCACCCAGTTCTTC. The chain has TRBV3-1 and TRBJ2-1, with D unclear. Germline CDR1 is LGHDT and CDR2 is YNNKEL (reference sequence). The CDR3 runs to 11 residues. V lost 2 bases, J lost 13 bases, and 9 bases lay in between.

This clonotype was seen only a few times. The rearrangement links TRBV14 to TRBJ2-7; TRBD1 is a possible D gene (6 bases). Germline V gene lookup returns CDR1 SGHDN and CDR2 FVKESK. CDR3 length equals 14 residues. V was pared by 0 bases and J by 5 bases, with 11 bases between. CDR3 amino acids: CASSQEDSGDEQYF. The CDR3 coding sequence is TGTGCCAGCAGCCAAGAGGACAGTGGGGACGAGCAGTACTTC.

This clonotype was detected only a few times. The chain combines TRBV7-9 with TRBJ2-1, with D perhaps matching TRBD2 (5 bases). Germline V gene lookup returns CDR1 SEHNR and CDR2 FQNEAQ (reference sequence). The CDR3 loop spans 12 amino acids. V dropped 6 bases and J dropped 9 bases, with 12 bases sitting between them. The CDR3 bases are TGTGCCAGCAGGAGGGCCATCGGTGAGCAGTTCTTC. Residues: CASRRAIGEQFF.

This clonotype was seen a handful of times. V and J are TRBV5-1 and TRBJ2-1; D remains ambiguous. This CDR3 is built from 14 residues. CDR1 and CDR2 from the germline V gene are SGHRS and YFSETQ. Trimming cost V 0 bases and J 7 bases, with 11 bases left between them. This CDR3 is CASSLAPDGNEQFF. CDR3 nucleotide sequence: TGCGCCAGCAGCTTGGCACCCGACGGGAATGAGCAGTTCTTC.

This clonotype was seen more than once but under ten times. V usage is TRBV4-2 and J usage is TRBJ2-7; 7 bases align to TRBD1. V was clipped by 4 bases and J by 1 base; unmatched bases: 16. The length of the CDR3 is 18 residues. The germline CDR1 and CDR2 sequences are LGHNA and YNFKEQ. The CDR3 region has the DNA TGTGCCAGCAGCCTCGCGACCCAAGGACAGGATATGTCCTACGAGCAGTACTTC. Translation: CASSLATQGQDMSYEQYF.

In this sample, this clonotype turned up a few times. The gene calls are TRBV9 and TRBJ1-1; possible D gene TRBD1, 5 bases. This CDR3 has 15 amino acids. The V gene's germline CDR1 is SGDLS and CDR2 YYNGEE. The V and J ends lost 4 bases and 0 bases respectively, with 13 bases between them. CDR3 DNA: TGTGCCAGCAGCTCCCGGGACGGAATGAACACTGAAGCTTTCTTT. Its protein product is CASSSRDGMNTEAFF.

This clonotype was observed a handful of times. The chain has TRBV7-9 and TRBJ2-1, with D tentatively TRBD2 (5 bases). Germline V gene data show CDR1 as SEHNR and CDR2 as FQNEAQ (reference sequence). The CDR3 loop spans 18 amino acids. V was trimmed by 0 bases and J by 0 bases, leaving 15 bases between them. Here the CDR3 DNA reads TGTGCCAGCAGCTTAGCGCTCAAGCCAGGAGGCTCCTACAATGAGCAGTTCTTC. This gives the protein CASSLALKPGGSYNEQFF.

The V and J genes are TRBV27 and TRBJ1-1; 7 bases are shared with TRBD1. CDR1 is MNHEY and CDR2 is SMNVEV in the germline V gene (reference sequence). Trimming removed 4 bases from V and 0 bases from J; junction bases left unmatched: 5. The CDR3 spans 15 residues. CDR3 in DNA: TGTGCCAGCAGTTATTACAGGGGAATGAACACTGAAGCTTTCTTT. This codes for CASSYYRGMNTEAFF.

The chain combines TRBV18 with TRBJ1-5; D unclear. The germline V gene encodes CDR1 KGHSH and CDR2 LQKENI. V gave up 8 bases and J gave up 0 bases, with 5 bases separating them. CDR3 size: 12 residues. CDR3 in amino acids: CASQSSNQPQHF. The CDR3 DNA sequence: TGTGCCAGCCAAAGTAGCAATCAGCCCCAGCATTTT.

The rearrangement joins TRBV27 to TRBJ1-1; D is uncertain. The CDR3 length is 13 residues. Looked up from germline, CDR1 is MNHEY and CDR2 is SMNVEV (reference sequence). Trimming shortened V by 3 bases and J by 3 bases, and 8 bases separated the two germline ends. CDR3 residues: CASSFYTDTEAFF. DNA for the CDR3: TGTGCCAGCAGTTTCTACACGGACACTGAAGCTTTCTTT.

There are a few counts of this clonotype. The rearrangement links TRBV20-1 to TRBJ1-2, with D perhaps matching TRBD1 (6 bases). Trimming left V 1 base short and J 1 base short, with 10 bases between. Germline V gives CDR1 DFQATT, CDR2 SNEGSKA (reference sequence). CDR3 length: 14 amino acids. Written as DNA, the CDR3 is TGCAGTGCTAGAGGGGGGCCGAATAACTATGGCTACACCTTC. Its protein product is CSARGGPNNYGYTF.

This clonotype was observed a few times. In DNA, the CDR3 is TGCAGCGTTGGACCCGCCTCTGGAAACACCATATATTTT. Protein sequence: CSVGPASGNTIYF. The genes are TRBV29-1 and TRBJ1-3; D is ambiguous. V was shortened by 4 bases and J by 0 bases, with 7 bases between the two germline ends. This CDR3 has 13 amino acids. Germline V gene sequence: CDR1 SQVTM, CDR2 ANQGSEA.